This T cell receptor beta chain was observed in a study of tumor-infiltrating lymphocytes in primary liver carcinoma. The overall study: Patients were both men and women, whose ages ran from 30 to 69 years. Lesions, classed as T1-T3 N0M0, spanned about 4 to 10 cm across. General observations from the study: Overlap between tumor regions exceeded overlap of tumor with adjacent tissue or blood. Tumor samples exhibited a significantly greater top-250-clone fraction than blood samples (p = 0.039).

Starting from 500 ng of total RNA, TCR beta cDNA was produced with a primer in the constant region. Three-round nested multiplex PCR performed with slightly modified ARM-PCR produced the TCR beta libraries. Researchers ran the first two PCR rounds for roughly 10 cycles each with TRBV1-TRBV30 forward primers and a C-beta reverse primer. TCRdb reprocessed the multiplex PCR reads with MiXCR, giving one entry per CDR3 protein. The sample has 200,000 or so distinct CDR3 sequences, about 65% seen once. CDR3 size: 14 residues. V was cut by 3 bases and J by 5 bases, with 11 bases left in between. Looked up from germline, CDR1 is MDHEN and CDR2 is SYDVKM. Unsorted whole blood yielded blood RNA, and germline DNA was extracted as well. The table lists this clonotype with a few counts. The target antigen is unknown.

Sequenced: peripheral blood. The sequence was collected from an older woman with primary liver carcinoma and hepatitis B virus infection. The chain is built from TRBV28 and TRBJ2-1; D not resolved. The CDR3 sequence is CASSLYRRDNEQFF. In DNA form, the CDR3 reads TGTGCCAGCAGTTTGTATCGCAGAGACAATGAGCAGTTCTTC.